This TCR beta chain is from a study of T cell responses to AZD1222 COVID-19 vaccine (dated by TCRdb to 2020 to 2022). Background on the whole study: AZD1222 recipients whose second dose came at about 4 weeks and those whose second dose came at about 12 weeks were combined into one group, since spike-specific TCR depth and breadth did not differ between the two schedules. TCR sequencing covered roughly 230 trial participants: 207 given two doses of AZD1222 and 26 given two doses of MenACWY control vaccine. Enrollment into the trials was organized by age into subgroups of 18-55, 56-69 and 70-plus years, and those subgroups contained roughly 160, 29 and 62 TCR-sequenced participants, respectively. Study-level results and caveats: No day 14 peak-response samples were available, so repertoires were characterized only after the peak T cell response. Participants were mostly white British, with more females than males. The authors suggested clonal diversity may have been underestimated. Conclusions about previously exposed vaccinees were limited because only 5 or 6 AZD1222 recipients were SARS-CoV-2 seropositive at baseline. Spike-specific TCR breadth and depth rose significantly after two AZD1222 doses compared with day 0 and with MenACWY recipients. Epitopes outside the regions mutated in the B.1.351 and B.1.1.7 variants were reportedly recognized by nearly half of the unique spike-specific TCRs. The whole spike protein was spanned by vaccine-associated CD4 TCRs, and dominant responses were seen in regions 160-218 and 743-854. In the small 56-69-year group, the increase in depth fell short of significance, most likely because of low power.

The intended sense of this specimen's time point label: baseline before first vaccination. Vaccinee samples came from UK trials COV001 and COV002, including a single-blind randomized controlled phase 2/3 trial of AZD1222 (ChAdOx1 nCoV-19) in healthy adults. For TCRbeta chain sequencing, PBMC samples were collected from trial participants at day 0 and at day 28 after the second dose. The CDR3 regions of human TCRbeta chains were analyzed by immunosequencing. The paper's processing steps were these. TCRs in the repertoires were compared against a reference library of SARS-CoV-2-specific TCRs that had been generated with the MIRA antigen-specificity platform. Breadth was defined as the fraction of unique TCRs that were SARS-CoV-2-associated, and depth was defined as the fraction of total T cells that were SARS-CoV-2-associated. Each spike-specific TCR was assigned to its reactive spike region and to a CD4 or CD8 class using the MIRA data. Log10-transformed breadth and depth values were compared by one-way ANOVA with Sidak's multiple comparisons tests. TCRdb obtained this table from immuneACCESS and retained in-frame rearrangements with V and J assigned. These tables miss some clones; where compared with another copy, unresolved V genes account for less than half of the shortfall, and the remainder is unexplained. V and J calls and clone size come straight from that table; D and trimming were deduced from the DNA. The sample records about 190,000 clones, about 94% of which are singletons. About 9.3% of the sample comes from the top ten.

Trimming removed 4 bases from V and 12 bases from J; the gene matches leave 10 bases unexplained. Taken from the germline V gene, the CDR1 and CDR2 loops are SGHRS and YFSETQ. The CDR3 sequence holds 15 residues, the cysteine and phenylalanine included. The only DNA kept is the CDR3, 45 bases in frame from the first base. Regarding this clone: Its antigen has not been determined. No quality values exist for individual bases; no much larger clone is one base distant.

The chain was built from TRBV5-1 and TRBJ2-6, and 10 bases in between align with TRBD1. This receptor was obtained from an adult in good health. The material was peripheral blood, obtained on day 0 of AZD1222 vaccination. The CDR3 reads CASSRGTGAALVLTF. The DNA is TGCGCCAGCAGCCGCGGGACAGGGGCCGCGCTCGTCCTGACTTTC.